This T cell receptor beta chain is drawn from a study of blood T cell repertoires in COVID-19. As for the study in general: Samples of COVID-19 (acute and convalescent) were obtained from the United States, Italy and Spain. T cells, B-cell-depleted T cells, or PBMCs supplied cDNA or gDNA.

This CDR3 region has 15 residues. V was cut by 1 base and J by 1 base, with 8 bases left in between. Germline V gene lookup returns CDR1 SGHRS and CDR2 YFSETQ. Authors' processing steps: Researchers report that nucleated cell counts were estimated from reference gene primer amplification. Some clones are missing from TCRdb's copy, which holds only in-frame ones; the method was immunoSEQ multiplex PCR. From that table come the V and J calls and clone size; the DNA was used to work out D and trimming. The profile shows approximately 100,000 clones, 70% to 90% of them singletons. Concerning this clone: This CDR3 is also generated by other DNA sequences in the sample.

This sequence was found in a man between 50 and 59 years old in a cohort sampled during active COVID-19. The rearrangement uses TRBV5-1 and TRBJ2-2; no firm D call. The specimen sequenced was peripheral blood. Here the CDR3 reads CASSLTGQNTGELFF. CDR3 DNA sequence: TGCGCCAGCAGCTTGACCGGTCAGAACACCGGGGAGCTGTTTTTT. Variable domain in full (rest from reference TRBV5-1 and TRBJ2-2): KAGVTQTPRYLIKTRGQQVTLSCSPISGHRSVSWYQQTPGQGLQFLFEYFSETQRNKGNFPGRFSGRQFSNSRSEMNVSTLELGDSALYLCASSLTGQNTGELFFGEGSRLTVL.